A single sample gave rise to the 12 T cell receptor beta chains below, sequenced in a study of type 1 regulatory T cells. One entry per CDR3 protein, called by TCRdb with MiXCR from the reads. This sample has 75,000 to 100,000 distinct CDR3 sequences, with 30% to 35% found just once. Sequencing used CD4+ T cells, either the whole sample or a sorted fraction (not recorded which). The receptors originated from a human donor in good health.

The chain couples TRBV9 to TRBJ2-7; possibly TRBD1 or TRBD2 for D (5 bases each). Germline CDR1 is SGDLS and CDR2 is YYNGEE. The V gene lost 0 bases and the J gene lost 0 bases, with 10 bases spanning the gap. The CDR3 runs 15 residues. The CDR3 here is CASSVGGAGSYEQYF. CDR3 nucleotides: TGTGCCAGCAGCGTAGGAGGGGCGGGCTCCTACGAGCAGTACTTC. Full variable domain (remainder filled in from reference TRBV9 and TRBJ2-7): DSGVTQTPKHLITATGQRVTLRCSPRSGDLSVYWYQQSLDQGLQFLIQYYNGEERAKGNILERFSAQQFPDLHSELNLSSLELGDSALYFCASSVGGAGSYEQYFGPGTRLTVT.

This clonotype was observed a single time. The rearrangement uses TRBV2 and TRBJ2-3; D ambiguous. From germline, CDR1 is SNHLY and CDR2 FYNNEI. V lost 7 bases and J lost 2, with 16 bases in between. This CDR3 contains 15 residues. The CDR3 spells CASTNEGQATDTQYF. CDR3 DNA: TGTGCCAGCACCAACGAAGGGCAGGCCACAGATACGCAGTATTTT.

The chain's CDR3 is CSVALGYEQFF. The CDR3 bases are TGCAGCGTTGCTCTGGGCTATGAGCAGTTCTTC. The chain is built from TRBV29-1 and TRBJ2-1; the D is unclear. This CDR3 is built from 11 residues. Trimming took off 4 bases at V and 8 bases at J, with 9 bases between the two ends. CDR1 is SQVTM and CDR2 is ANQGSEA in the germline V gene.

In DNA form, the CDR3 reads TGTGCCACCAGCAGAGATCTGAGAGAGCAGTACTTC. Its protein is CATSRDLREQYF. This chain joins TRBV15 and TRBJ2-7; D unclear. Germline CDR1 LNHNV, CDR2 YYDKDF (reference sequence). Trimming removed 0 bases at V and 7 bases at J, with 7 bases between. CDR3 length: 12 residues.

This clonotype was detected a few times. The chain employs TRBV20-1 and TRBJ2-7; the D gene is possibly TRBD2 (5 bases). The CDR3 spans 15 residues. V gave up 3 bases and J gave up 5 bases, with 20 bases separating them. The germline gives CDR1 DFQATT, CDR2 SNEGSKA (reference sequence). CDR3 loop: CSARDPGGGVDEQYF. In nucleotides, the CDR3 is TGCAGTGCTAGGGACCCTGGAGGCGGCGTCGACGAGCAGTACTTC.

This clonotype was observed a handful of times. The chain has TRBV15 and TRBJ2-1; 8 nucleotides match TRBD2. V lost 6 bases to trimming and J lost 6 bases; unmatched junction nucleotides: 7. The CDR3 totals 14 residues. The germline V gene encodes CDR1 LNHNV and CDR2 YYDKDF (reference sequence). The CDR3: CATRVGTSSNEQFF. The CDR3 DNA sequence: TGTGCCACCAGAGTGGGGACTAGTAGCAATGAGCAGTTCTTC.

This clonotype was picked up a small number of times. The CDR3 is CATSRSSGLAGGRHEQYF. The CDR3 DNA sequence: TGTGCCACCAGCAGGTCCAGCGGACTAGCGGGAGGACGCCACGAGCAGTACTTC. The chain has TRBV15 and TRBJ2-7, with 14 bases fitting TRBD2. In germline, CDR1 is LNHNV, CDR2 YYDKDF (reference sequence). The CDR3 spans 18 residues. J was trimmed by 5 bases and V by 3 bases; bases with no gene match: 12.

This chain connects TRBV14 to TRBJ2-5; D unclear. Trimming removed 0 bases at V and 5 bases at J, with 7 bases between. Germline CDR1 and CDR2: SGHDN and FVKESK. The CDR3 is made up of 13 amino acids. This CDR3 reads CASSQDLLETQYF. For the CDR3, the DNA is TGTGCCAGCAGCCAAGATCTTTTGGAGACCCAGTACTTC.

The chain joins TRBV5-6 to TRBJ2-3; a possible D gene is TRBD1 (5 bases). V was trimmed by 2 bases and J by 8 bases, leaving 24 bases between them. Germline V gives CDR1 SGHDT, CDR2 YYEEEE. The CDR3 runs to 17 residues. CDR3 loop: CASSLKGLGEIRSTQYF. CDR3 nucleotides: TGTGCCAGCAGCTTAAAGGGGCTAGGGGAAATAAGAAGTACGCAGTATTTT. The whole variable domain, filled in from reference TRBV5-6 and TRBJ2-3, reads DAGVTQSPTHLIKTRGQQVTLRCSPKSGHDTVSWYQQALGQGPQFIFQYYEEEERQRGNFPDRFSGHQFPNYSSELNVNALLLGDSALYLCASSLKGLGEIRSTQYFGPGTRLTVL.

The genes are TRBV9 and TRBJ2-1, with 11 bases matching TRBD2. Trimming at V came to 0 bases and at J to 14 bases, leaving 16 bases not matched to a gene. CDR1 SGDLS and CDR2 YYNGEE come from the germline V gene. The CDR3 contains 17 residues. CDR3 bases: TGTGCCAGCAGCGTAGAGGCTCTGGGGTTAGCGGGAGGGGGTAAGTTCTTC. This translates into CASSVEALGLAGGGKFF.

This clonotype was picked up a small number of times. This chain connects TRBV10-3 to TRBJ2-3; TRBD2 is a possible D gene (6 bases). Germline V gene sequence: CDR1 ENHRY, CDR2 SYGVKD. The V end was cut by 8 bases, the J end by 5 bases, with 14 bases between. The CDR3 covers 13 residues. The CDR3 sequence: CAIEGGPGDTQYF. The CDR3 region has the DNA TGTGCCATCGAGGGAGGCCCAGGAGATACGCAGTATTTT.

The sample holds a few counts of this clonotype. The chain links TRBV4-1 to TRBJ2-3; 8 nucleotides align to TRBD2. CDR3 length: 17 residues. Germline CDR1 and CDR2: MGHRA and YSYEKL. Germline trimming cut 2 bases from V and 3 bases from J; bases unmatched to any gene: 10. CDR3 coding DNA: TGCGCCAGCAGCCAAATACCGAAGCGGGAGTGGACAGATACGCAGTATTTT. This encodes CASSQIPKREWTDTQYF.